Below, one T cell receptor beta chain is given with its context. Looked up from germline, CDR1 is GTSNPN and CDR2 is SVGIG (reference sequence). This CDR3 contains 15 residues. Trimming took off 3 bases at V and 7 bases at J, with 18 bases between the two ends. This entry belongs to a study of blood T cell repertoires in COVID-19. Whole-study context: PBMCs, B-cell-depleted T cells, or T cells were the source of the cDNA or gDNA that made up the material.

The data were produced by immunoSEQ multiplex PCR, yet TCRdb's version contains in-frame clones alone and is incomplete. This table holds roughly 300,000 clones, approximately 85% found once. The specimen sequenced was peripheral blood. J is TRBJ1-4 and V is TRBV30, with D maybe TRBD1 (5 bases). This receptor was taken from a human donor in a cohort sampled during active COVID-19. The CDR3 nucleotides read TGTGCCTGGAGCCCAGTCCCAGGGCAGGTTGAAAAACTGTTTTTT. This codes for CAWSPVPGQVEKLFF.